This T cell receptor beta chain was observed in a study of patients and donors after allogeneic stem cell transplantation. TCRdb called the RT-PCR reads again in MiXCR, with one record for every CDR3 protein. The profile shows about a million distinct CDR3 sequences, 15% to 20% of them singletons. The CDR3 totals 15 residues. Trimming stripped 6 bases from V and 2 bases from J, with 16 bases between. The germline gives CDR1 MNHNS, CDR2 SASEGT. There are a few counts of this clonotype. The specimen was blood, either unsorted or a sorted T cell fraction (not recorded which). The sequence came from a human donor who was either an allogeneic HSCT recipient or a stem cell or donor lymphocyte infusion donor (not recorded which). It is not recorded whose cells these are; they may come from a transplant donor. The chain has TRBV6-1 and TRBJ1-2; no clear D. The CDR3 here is CASSPKEGSNYGYTF. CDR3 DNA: TGTGCCAGCAGCCCAAAGGAGGGATCAAACTATGGCTACACCTTC.